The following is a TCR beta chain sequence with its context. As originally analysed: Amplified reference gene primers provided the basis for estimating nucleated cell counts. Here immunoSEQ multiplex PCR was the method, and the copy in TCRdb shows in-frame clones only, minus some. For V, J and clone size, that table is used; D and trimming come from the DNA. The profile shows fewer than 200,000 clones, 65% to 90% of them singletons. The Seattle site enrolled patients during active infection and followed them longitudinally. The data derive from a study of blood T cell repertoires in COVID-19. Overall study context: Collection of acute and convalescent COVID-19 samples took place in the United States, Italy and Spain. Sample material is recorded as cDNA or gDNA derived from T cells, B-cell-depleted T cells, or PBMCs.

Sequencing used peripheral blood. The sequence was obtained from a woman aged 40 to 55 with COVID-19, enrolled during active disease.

CDR3 in DNA: TGTGCCAGCAGCCCCGGGAGCGGGAGGGCCAATGGATACGAGCAGTACTTC. Translated: CASSPGSGRANGYEQYF. The V and J genes are TRBV21-1 and TRBJ2-7; no DNA check was done on the table's D call, TRBD2. TRBV21-1 is noted as a pseudogene. The CDR3 sequence is 17 residues long.